One and the same sample provided the 18 T cell receptor beta chains below, sequenced in a study of blood T cell repertoires in COVID-19. Only in-frame clones appear in the TCRdb table, and some are missing; sequencing was by immunoSEQ multiplex PCR. The sample has approximately 170,000 clones, 70% to 85% seen once; the top ten hold under 7.5%. Sequencing input: peripheral blood. Receptors were obtained from a man older than 75 with COVID-19, enrolled during active disease.

The rearrangement links TRBV11-2 to TRBJ1-1; D is unresolved. CDR3 size: 14 residues. V lost 0 bases and J 4 bases, leaving 9 bases between the germline ends. Looked up from germline, CDR1 is SGHAT and CDR2 is FQNNGV. The DNA of the CDR3 is TGTGCCAGCAGCTTAGACAGCGCTAGCACTGAAGCTTTCTTT. Its protein is CASSLDSASTEAFF.

The V call is TRBV12-3 or TRBV12-4, the J call TRBJ1-2; 8 nucleotides line up with TRBD1. Germline trimming cut 3 bases from V and 6 bases from J; bases unmatched to any gene: 3. The CDR3 runs 13 residues. The CDR3 sequence is CASSLDRVHGYTF. The DNA of the CDR3 is TGTGCCAGCAGTTTGGACAGGGTCCATGGCTACACCTTC.

The chain recombines TRBV12-5 with TRBJ1-3; D remains unclear. Between the trimmed V and J ends, which lost 3 bases and 9 bases, there was a span of 6 bases. The CDR3 runs to 11 residues. The V gene's germline CDR1 is LGHNT and CDR2 FRNRAP. CDR3 sequence: CASGFSGTIYF. The CDR3 DNA follows: TGTGCTAGTGGTTTCTCCGGCACCATATATTTT.

The chain uses TRBV9 and TRBJ1-1, with 8 bases identical to TRBD1. CDR1 is SGDLS and CDR2 is YYNGEE in the germline V gene. The CDR3 is made up of 15 amino acids. J was trimmed by 11 bases and V by 4 bases; bases with no gene match: 16. The CDR3 region has the DNA TGTGCCAGCAGCTTCCCTGGGGGACAGGATTCTAAGGCTTTCTTT. This translates into CASSFPGGQDSKAFF.

The chain links TRBV19 to TRBJ2-3; TRBD1 matches at 8 bases. The junction had 6 bases not matched to a gene; V was cut back by 6 bases and J by 4 bases. From germline, CDR1 is LNHDA and CDR2 SQIVND (reference sequence). The CDR3 extends over 14 amino acids. CDR3 DNA: TGTGCCAGTAGCATTGGACAGGGCGCAGATACGCAGTATTTT. This gives the protein CASSIGQGADTQYF.

V is TRBV20-1 and J is TRBJ1-5, with a possible D match to TRBD1 (5 bases). CDR3 length: 13 residues. The V gene lost 3 bases and the J gene lost 2 bases, with 8 bases spanning the gap. Germline assignment: CDR1 DFQATT and CDR2 SNEGSKA (reference sequence). As DNA, the CDR3 is TGCAGTGCTAGTCTACAGGGCAATCAGCCCCAGCATTTT. It translates to CSASLQGNQPQHF.

V gene TRBV19 combines with J gene TRBJ2-2, with TRBD1 identical over 8 bases. CDR1 and CDR2 (germline): LNHDA, SQIVND (reference sequence). The V segment lost 5 bases and the J segment 3 bases; nucleotides outside the gene matches: 5. The CDR3 runs 15 residues. The CDR3 nucleotides read TGTGCCAGTAGTCTCCTGGGACAGGACACCGGGGAGCTGTTTTTT. It yields the protein CASSLLGQDTGELFF.

The chain recombines TRBV20-1 with TRBJ1-1; D gene ambiguous. The germline V gene encodes CDR1 DFQATT and CDR2 SNEGSKA (reference sequence). Trimming left V 8 bases short and J 0 bases short, with 7 bases between. CDR3 size: 11 residues. As DNA, the CDR3 is TGCAGTCCCAACATGAACACTGAAGCTTTCTTT. Residues: CSPNMNTEAFF.

The chain joins TRBV19 to TRBJ1-6; 7 nucleotides agree with TRBD1. Germline-derived CDR1 and CDR2 are LNHDA and SQIVND (reference sequence). The CDR3 runs to 15 residues. The V gene end was trimmed by 6 bases and the J gene end by 4 bases; junction bases not matched to a gene: 6. Here the CDR3 DNA reads TGTGCCAGTAGAACCGGGACAGATTATAATTCACCCCTCCACTTT. The encoded protein is CASRTGTDYNSPLHF.

This clone was recorded a few times. The chain combines TRBV5-1 with TRBJ1-1; tentative D call: TRBD1 (5 bases). CDR1 and CDR2 from the germline V gene are SGHRS and YFSETQ. This CDR3 is 13 amino acids long. Trimming cost V 0 bases and J 8 bases, with 11 bases left between them. Written as DNA, the CDR3 is TGCGCCAGCAGCTTGGCCTCCGGACAAGAAGCTTTCTTT. This encodes CASSLASGQEAFF.

The J gene is TRBJ2-1, the V gene TRBV5-4; weak D call: TRBD1 (6 bases). The germline V gene has CDR1 SGHNT and CDR2 YYREEE (reference sequence). V lost 0 bases to trimming and J lost 6 bases, with 16 bases between them. The CDR3 consists of 16 residues. The CDR3 DNA sequence: TGTGCCAGCAGCTTGGGCACAGGGTTGGGTTCCAATGAGCAGTTCTTC. Its protein product is CASSLGTGLGSNEQFF.

The rearrangement uses TRBV6-2 or TRBV6-3 and TRBJ1-1, with 10 bases matching TRBD1. Trimming at V came to 6 bases and at J to 7 bases, leaving 11 bases not matched to a gene. This CDR3 spans 15 amino acids. Germline V CDR1 and CDR2: MNHEY, SVGEGT. For the CDR3, the DNA is TGTGCCAGCAGCACGACAGGGGGCGCAAATATTGAAGCTTTCTTT. It codes for CASSTTGGANIEAFF.

In its sample, this clone was seen once. The J gene is TRBJ2-3, the V gene TRBV5-6, with a possible D match to TRBD2 (6 bases). Looked up from germline, CDR1 is SGHDT and CDR2 is YYEEEE. The CDR3 has 16 residues. The germline V and J ends were trimmed by 2 bases and 0 bases, with 13 bases remaining between them. CDR3 loop: CASSFRTTSSTDTQYF. DNA of the CDR3: TGTGCCAGCAGCTTCAGGACTACAAGTAGCACAGATACGCAGTATTTT.

The J gene is TRBJ2-3, the V gene TRBV19, with 9 bases matching TRBD1. This CDR3 contains 14 residues. Germline V gives CDR1 LNHDA, CDR2 SQIVND (reference sequence). Losses at the gene ends were 7 bases for V and 5 bases for J; bases not matched to a gene: 7. Here the CDR3 reads CASTPTGGLDTQYF. The DNA of the CDR3 is TGTGCCAGTACCCCGACAGGGGGTCTAGATACGCAGTATTTT.

The J gene is TRBJ1-6, the V gene TRBV6-1; no reliable D call. This CDR3 has 15 residues. Germline V gene sequence: CDR1 MNHNS, CDR2 SASEGT. V lost 3 bases, J lost 5 bases, and 11 bases lay in between. The CDR3 sequence is CASSERGSNNSPLHF. The CDR3 bases are TGTGCCAGCAGTGAGCGGGGTTCTAATAATTCACCCCTCCACTTT.

V and J are TRBV7-3 and TRBJ2-1; tentative D call: TRBD2 (5 bases). This CDR3 is 13 amino acids long. V shed 4 bases and J shed 10 bases, with 14 bases lying between them. Germline V gene data show CDR1 as SGHTA and CDR2 as FQGTGA. CDR3 in amino acids: CASSWAPGGEQFF. CDR3 DNA sequence: TGTGCCAGCAGCTGGGCCCCGGGCGGGGAGCAGTTCTTC. Together with reference TRBV7-3 and TRBJ2-1, the CDR3 gives the full variable domain: GAGVSQTPSNKVTEKGKYVELRCDPISGHTALYWYRQSLGQGPEFLIYFQGTGAADDSGLPNDRFFAVRPEGSVSTLKIQRTERGDSAVYLCASSWAPGGEQFFGPGTRLTVL.

The V call is TRBV15, the J call TRBJ2-5; TRBD2 agrees at 13 bases. The V segment lost 6 bases and the J segment 2 bases; nucleotides outside the gene matches: 3. The CDR3 covers 15 residues. CDR1 is LNHNV, CDR2 YYDKDF, per germline (reference sequence). The DNA for the CDR3 is TGTGCCACCAGTCCACTAGCGGGGGGGCAAGAGACCCAGTACTTC. It codes for CATSPLAGGQETQYF.

The rearrangement joins TRBV28 to TRBJ1-6; D gene unclear. Germline V gene data show CDR1 as MDHEN and CDR2 as SYDVKM. CDR3 length: 13 residues. With 8 bases removed from V and 3 bases from J, the gap between germline ends came to 8 bases. The CDR3 sequence: CASGPDYNSPLHF. The DNA of the CDR3 is TGTGCCAGCGGCCCTGACTATAATTCACCCCTCCACTTT. Combining the CDR3 with reference TRBV28 and TRBJ1-6 gives the whole variable domain DVKVTQSSRYLVKRTGEKVFLECVQDMDHENMFWYRQDPGLGLRLIYFSYDVKMKEKGDIPEGYSVSREKKERFSLILESASTNQTSMYLCASGPDYNSPLHFGNGTRLTVT.